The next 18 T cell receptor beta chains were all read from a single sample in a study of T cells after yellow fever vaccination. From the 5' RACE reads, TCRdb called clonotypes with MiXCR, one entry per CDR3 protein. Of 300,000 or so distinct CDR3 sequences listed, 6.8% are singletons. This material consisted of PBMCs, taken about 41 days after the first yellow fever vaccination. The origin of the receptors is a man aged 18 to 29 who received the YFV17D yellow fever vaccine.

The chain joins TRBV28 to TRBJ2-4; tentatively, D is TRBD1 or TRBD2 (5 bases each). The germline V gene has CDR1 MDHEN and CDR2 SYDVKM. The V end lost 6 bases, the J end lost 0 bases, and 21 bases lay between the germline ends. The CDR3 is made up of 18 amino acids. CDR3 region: CASSLLRSGTIAKNIQYF. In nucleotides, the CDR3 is TGTGCCAGCAGCCTCTTACGCTCGGGGACCATAGCCAAAAACATTCAGTACTTC.

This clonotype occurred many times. The CDR3 reads CASSFRTSESSYNSPLHF. CDR3 nucleotide sequence: TGCGCCAGCAGCTTTAGGACTTCGGAGAGCTCCTATAATTCACCCCTCCACTTT. V is TRBV5-1 and J is TRBJ1-6; D is uncertain. The V gene lost 2 bases and the J gene lost 0 bases, with 15 bases spanning the gap. The CDR3 contains 18 residues. Germline values: CDR1 SGHRS, CDR2 YFSETQ.

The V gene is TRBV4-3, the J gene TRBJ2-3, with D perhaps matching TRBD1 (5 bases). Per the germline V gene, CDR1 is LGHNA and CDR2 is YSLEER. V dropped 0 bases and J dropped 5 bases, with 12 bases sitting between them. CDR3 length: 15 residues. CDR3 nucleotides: TGCGCCAGCAGCCAAGAGGGCCTAGGGGAAGATACGCAGTATTTT. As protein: CASSQEGLGEDTQYF.

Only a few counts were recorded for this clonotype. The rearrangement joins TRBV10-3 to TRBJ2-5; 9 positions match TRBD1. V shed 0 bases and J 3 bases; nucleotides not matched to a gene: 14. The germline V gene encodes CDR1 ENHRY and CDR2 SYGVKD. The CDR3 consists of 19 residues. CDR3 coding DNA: TGTGCCATCAGTGAGTCGACACCACAGGGGGCCGCCAGCGAAGAGACCCAGTACTTC. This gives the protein CAISESTPQGAASEETQYF.

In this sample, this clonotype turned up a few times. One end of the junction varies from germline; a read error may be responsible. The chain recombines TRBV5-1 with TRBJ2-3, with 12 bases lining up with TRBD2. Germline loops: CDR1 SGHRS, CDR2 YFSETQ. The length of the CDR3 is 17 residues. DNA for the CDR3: TGCGCCAGCAGATTGGGACTAGCGGGCCCCGAAACAGATACGCAGTATTTT. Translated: CASRLGLAGPETDTQYF. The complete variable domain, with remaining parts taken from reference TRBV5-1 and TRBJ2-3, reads KAGVTQTPRYLIKTRGQQVTLSCSPISGHRSVSWYQQTPGQGLQFLFEYFSETQRNKGNFPGRFSGRQFSNSRSEMNVSTLELGDSALYLCASRLGLAGPETDTQYFGPGTRLTVL.

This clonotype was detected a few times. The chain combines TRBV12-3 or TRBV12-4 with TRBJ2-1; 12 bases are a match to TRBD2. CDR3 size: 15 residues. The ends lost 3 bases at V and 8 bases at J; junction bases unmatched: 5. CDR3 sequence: CASSLASGGADEQFF. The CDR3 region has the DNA TGTGCCAGCAGTTTGGCTAGCGGGGGGGCCGATGAGCAGTTCTTC.

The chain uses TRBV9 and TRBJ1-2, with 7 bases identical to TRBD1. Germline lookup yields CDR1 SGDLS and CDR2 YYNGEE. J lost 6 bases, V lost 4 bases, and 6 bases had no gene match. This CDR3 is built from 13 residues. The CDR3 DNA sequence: TGTGCCAGCAGCCAGACAGGGACCCATGGCTACACCTTC. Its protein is CASSQTGTHGYTF.

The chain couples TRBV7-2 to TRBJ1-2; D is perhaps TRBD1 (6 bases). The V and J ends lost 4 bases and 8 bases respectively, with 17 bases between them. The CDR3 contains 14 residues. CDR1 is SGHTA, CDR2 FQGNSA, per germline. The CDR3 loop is CASSSFEGGRGYTF. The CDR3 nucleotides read TGTGCCAGCAGCTCATTTGAGGGGGGTCGCGGCTACACCTTC.

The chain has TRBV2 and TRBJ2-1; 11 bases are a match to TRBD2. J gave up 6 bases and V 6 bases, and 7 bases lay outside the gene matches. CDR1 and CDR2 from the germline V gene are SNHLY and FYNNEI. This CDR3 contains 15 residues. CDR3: CASSWTSGSLNEQFF. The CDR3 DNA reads TGTGCCAGCAGCTGGACTAGCGGGTCGCTCAATGAGCAGTTCTTC.

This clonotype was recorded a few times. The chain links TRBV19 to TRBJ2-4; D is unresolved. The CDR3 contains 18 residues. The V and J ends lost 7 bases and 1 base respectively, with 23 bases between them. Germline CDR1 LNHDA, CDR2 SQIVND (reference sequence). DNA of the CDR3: TGTGCCAGTACTGGGAATATACCGGCCCGTCGGGCCAAAAACATTCAGTACTTC. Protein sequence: CASTGNIPARRAKNIQYF.

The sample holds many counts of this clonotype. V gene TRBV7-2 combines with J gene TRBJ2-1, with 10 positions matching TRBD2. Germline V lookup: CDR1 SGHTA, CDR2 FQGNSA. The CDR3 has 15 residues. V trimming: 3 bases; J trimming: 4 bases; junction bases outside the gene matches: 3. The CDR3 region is CASSFRTSGYNEQFF. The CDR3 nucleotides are TGTGCCAGCAGCTTCCGGACTAGCGGATACAATGAGCAGTTCTTC.

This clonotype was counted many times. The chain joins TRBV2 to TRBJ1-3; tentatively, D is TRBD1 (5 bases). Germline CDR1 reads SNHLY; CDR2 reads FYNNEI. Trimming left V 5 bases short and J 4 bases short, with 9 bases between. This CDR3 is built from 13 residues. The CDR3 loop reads CASSQGNGNTIYF. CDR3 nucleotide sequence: TGTGCCAGCAGTCAGGGTAACGGAAACACCATATATTTT. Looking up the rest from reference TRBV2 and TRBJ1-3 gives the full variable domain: EPEVTQTPSHQVTQMGQEVILRCVPISNHLYFYWYRQILGQKVEFLVSFYNNEISEKSEIFDDQFSVERPDGSNFTLKIRSTKLEDSAMYFCASSQGNGNTIYFGEGSWLTVV.

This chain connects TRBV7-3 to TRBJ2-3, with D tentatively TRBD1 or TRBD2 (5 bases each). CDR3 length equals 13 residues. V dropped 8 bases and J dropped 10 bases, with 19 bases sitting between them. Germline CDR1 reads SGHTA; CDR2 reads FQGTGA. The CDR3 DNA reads TGTGCCAGCGGAAACAGGTTGGGGGATTCGCAGTATTTT. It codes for CASGNRLGDSQYF.

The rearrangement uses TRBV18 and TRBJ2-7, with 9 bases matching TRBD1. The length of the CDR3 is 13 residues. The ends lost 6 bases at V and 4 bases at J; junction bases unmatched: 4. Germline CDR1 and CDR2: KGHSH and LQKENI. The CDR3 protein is CASSRDREYEQYV. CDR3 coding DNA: TGTGCCAGCTCGCGGGACAGGGAGTACGAGCAGTACGTC.

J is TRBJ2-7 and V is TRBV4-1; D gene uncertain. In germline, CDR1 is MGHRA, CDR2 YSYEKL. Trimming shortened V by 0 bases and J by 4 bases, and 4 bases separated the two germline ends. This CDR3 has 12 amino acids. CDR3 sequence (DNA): TGCGCCAGCAGCCAAGACGTATACGAGCAGTACTTC. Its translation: CASSQDVYEQYF.

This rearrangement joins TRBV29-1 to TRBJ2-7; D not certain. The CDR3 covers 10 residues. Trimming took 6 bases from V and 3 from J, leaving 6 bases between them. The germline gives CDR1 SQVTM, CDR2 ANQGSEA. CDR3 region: CSVLGYEQYF. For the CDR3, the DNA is TGCAGCGTCCTCGGCTACGAGCAGTACTTC.

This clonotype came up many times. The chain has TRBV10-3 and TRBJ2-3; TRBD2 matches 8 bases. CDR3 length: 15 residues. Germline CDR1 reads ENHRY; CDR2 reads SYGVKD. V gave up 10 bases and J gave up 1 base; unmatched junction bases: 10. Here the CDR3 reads CATHGGGPGTDTQYF. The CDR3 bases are TGTGCCACCCACGGCGGGGGGCCGGGCACAGATACGCAGTATTTT.

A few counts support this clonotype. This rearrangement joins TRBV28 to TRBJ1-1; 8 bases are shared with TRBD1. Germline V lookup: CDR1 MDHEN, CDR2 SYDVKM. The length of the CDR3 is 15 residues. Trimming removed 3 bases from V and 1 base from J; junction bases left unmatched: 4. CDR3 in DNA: TGTGCCAGCAGTTTGTCAGGGGGCCGGAACACTGAAGCTTTCTTT. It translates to CASSLSGGRNTEAFF.